Sequencing of this T cell receptor (beta chain) was carried out in a study of cytomegalovirus exposure and HLA in healthy donors. Points from the study as a whole: Information on immune exposure was restricted to one variable (CMV serostatus). Cytomegalovirus association was assigned to approximately 180 TCR beta chains.

A multiplex PCR was run with 60 Vbeta primers and 13 Jbeta primers. Repertoires were generated with immunoSEQ multiplex PCR, while TCRdb's copy carries only in-frame clones and drops some. The sample records 200,000 to 300,000 clones, approximately 82% being singletons. Germline V lookup: CDR1 SEHNR, CDR2 FQNEAQ (reference sequence). The CDR3 has 17 residues. After removal of 0 bases from V and 3 bases from J, the junction contained 8 bases not matched to a gene. With regard to this clone: Its antigen is as yet unknown.

The TCR sequence derives from a woman in her sixties in good health and CMV-seropositive. Material for sequencing was PBMCs. The rearrangement joins TRBV7-9 to TRBJ2-1; TRBD2 matches at 7 bases. The CDR3 DNA reads as TGTGCCAGCAGCTTAGCGTTGGCGGGAGACTTCTACAATGAGCAGTTCTTC. Its translation is CASSLALAGDFYNEQFF.